The rows below give T cell receptor beta chains drawn from one sample of a study of patients and donors after allogeneic stem cell transplantation. MiXCR, run by TCRdb on the RT-PCR reads, gives a single entry per CDR3 protein. The sample carries approximately 200,000 distinct CDR3 sequences, over 12% recorded once. Sequencing was done on a sample of blood, either unsorted or a sorted T cell fraction (not recorded which). These receptors were collected from a human donor who was either an allogeneic HSCT recipient or a stem cell or donor lymphocyte infusion donor (not recorded which). It is not recorded whose cells these are; they may come from a transplant donor. Both conserved end residues are part of each CDR3. Fields, in order: J gene, V gene, clone size, CDR3 length, D gene, CDR3 protein, CDR3 DNA. D genes are given only for firm matches. The listing skips clone size in some rows; elsewhere it reads once, few, many or a size class.

J gene: TRBJ2-5
V gene: TRBV6-5
clone size: few
CDR3 length: 11
D gene: -
CDR3 protein: CASSYSKTQYF
CDR3 DNA: TGTGCCAGCAGTTATTCCAAGACCCAGTACTTC

J gene: TRBJ2-1
V gene: TRBV20-1
clone size: few
CDR3 length: 13
D gene: TRBD2
CDR3 protein: CSANLAGVNEQFF
CDR3 DNA: TGCAGTGCTAATTTAGCGGGAGTCAATGAGCAGTTCTTC

J gene: TRBJ2-7
V gene: TRBV15
clone size: few
CDR3 length: 14
D gene: -
CDR3 protein: CATSRDRVVSEQYF
CDR3 DNA: TGTGCCACCAGCAGAGACAGAGTGGTTAGCGAGCAGTACTTC

J gene: TRBJ2-6
V gene: TRBV27
clone size: few
CDR3 length: 14
D gene: -
CDR3 protein: CASSLLGKANVLTF
CDR3 DNA: TGTGCCAGCAGTTTATTGGGGAAGGCCAACGTCCTGACTTTC

J gene: TRBJ2-3
V gene: TRBV29-1
clone size: few
CDR3 length: 15
D gene: TRBD2
CDR3 protein: CSVVLAGGHTDTQYF
CDR3 DNA: TGCAGCGTTGTCCTGGCGGGAGGCCACACAGATACGCAGTATTTT

J gene: TRBJ2-3
V gene: TRBV7-9
clone size: -
CDR3 length: 15
D gene: -
CDR3 protein: CASSRDLQMADTQYF
CDR3 DNA: TGTGCCAGCAGCCGGGACCTACAAATGGCAGATACGCAGTATTTT

J gene: TRBJ1-1
V gene: TRBV4-1
clone size: many
CDR3 length: 17
D gene: -
CDR3 protein: CASSQVGGGGADTEAFF
CDR3 DNA: TGCGCCAGCAGCCAAGTTGGTGGGGGTGGTGCGGACACTGAAGCTTTCTTT

J gene: TRBJ1-4
V gene: TRBV5-6
clone size: -
CDR3 length: 15
D gene: -
CDR3 protein: CASSLASDPTEKLFF
CDR3 DNA: TGTGCCAGCAGCTTGGCATCAGACCCCACTGAAAAACTGTTTTTT

J gene: TRBJ2-5
V gene: TRBV5-6
clone size: -
CDR3 length: 15
D gene: -
CDR3 protein: CASNQKQGWGETQYF
CDR3 DNA: TGTGCCAGCAACCAAAAACAGGGTTGGGGAGAGACCCAGTACTTC

J gene: TRBJ2-7
V gene: TRBV25-1
clone size: few
CDR3 length: 10
D gene: -
CDR3 protein: CASLAAEQYF
CDR3 DNA: TGTGCCAGCCTAGCTGCGGAGCAGTACTTC

J gene: TRBJ1-5
V gene: TRBV27
clone size: -
CDR3 length: 14
D gene: -
CDR3 protein: CASNPDQTNQPQHF
CDR3 DNA: TGTGCCAGCAATCCGGACCAAACTAATCAGCCCCAGCATTTT

J gene: TRBJ2-3
V gene: TRBV5-1
clone size: -
CDR3 length: 13
D gene: TRBD1
CDR3 protein: CASRPQGALTQYF
CDR3 DNA: TGCGCCAGCAGGCCTCAGGGGGCGCTTACGCAGTATTTT

J gene: TRBJ1-6
V gene: TRBV6-1
clone size: -
CDR3 length: 13
D gene: -
CDR3 protein: CASIALRKPPLHF
CDR3 DNA: TGTGCCAGCATCGCCCTGAGGAAGCCACCCCTCCACTTT

J gene: TRBJ1-1
V gene: TRBV20-1
clone size: -
CDR3 length: 12
D gene: TRBD1
CDR3 protein: CRKDRGRTEAFF
CDR3 DNA: TGCAGAAAGGACAGGGGGCGAACTGAAGCTTTCTTT

J gene: TRBJ2-7
V gene: TRBV5-1
clone size: many
CDR3 length: 16
D gene: TRBD1
CDR3 protein: CASSLWGQGLPYEQYF
CDR3 DNA: TGCGCCAGCAGCTTGTGGGGACAGGGGCTCCCCTACGAGCAGTACTTC

J gene: TRBJ2-1
V gene: TRBV19
clone size: many
CDR3 length: 15
D gene: -
CDR3 protein: CASTFMGGPAIEQFF
CDR3 DNA: TGTGCCAGTACCTTTATGGGGGGGCCGGCAATCGAGCAGTTCTTC

J gene: TRBJ2-3
V gene: TRBV11-2
clone size: -
CDR3 length: 16
D gene: TRBD2
CDR3 protein: CASSLDGGVHADTQYF
CDR3 DNA: TGTGCCAGCAGCTTAGACGGGGGGGTCCACGCAGATACGCAGTATTTT

J gene: TRBJ2-5
V gene: TRBV20-1
clone size: -
CDR3 length: 15
D gene: -
CDR3 protein: CSARPDPGFQETQYF
CDR3 DNA: TGCAGTGCTAGACCAGACCCGGGGTTCCAAGAGACCCAGTACTTC

J gene: TRBJ2-1
V gene: TRBV7-2
clone size: -
CDR3 length: 14
D gene: -
CDR3 protein: CASSLGSLGNEQFF
CDR3 DNA: TGTGCCAGCAGCTTGGGATCGTTAGGCAATGAGCAGTTCTTC

J gene: TRBJ1-5
V gene: TRBV6-1
clone size: -
CDR3 length: 13
D gene: TRBD1
CDR3 protein: CASSTGGDQPQHF
CDR3 DNA: TGTGCCAGCAGCACAGGGGGCGATCAGCCCCAGCATTTT

J gene: TRBJ2-7
V gene: TRBV11-3
clone size: few
CDR3 length: 13
D gene: -
CDR3 protein: CASSLDVSYEQYF
CDR3 DNA: TGTGCCAGCAGCTTAGATGTGTCCTACGAGCAGTACTTC

J gene: TRBJ2-7
V gene: TRBV12-3/TRBV12-4
clone size: few
CDR3 length: 11
D gene: -
CDR3 protein: CASSNRYEQYF
CDR3 DNA: TGTGCCAGCAGCAACAGGTACGAGCAGTACTTC

J gene: TRBJ1-5
V gene: TRBV12-3/TRBV12-4
clone size: many
CDR3 length: 13
D gene: -
CDR3 protein: CASSLERDQPQHF
CDR3 DNA: TGTGCCAGCAGTTTAGAAAGGGACCAGCCCCAGCATTTT

J gene: TRBJ2-7
V gene: TRBV4-1
clone size: many
CDR3 length: 14
D gene: -
CDR3 protein: CASSPSPWDYEQYF
CDR3 DNA: TGCGCCAGCAGCCCGAGTCCCTGGGACTACGAGCAGTACTTC

J gene: TRBJ2-7
V gene: TRBV2
clone size: -
CDR3 length: 13
D gene: TRBD1
CDR3 protein: CASNRDRTYEQYF
CDR3 DNA: TGTGCCAGCAACCGGGACAGAACCTACGAGCAGTACTTC

J gene: TRBJ1-2
V gene: TRBV7-3
clone size: few
CDR3 length: 12
D gene: -
CDR3 protein: CASSLGRSGYTF
CDR3 DNA: TGTGCCAGCAGCTTAGGCAGGTCTGGCTACACCTTC

J gene: TRBJ2-3
V gene: TRBV20-1
clone size: few
CDR3 length: 15
D gene: -
CDR3 protein: CSARDPAVGTDTQYF
CDR3 DNA: TGCAGTGCTAGAGATCCAGCGGTGGGAACAGATACGCAGTATTTT

J gene: TRBJ2-7
V gene: TRBV2
clone size: many
CDR3 length: 13
D gene: TRBD1
CDR3 protein: CASSRDRANEQYF
CDR3 DNA: TGTGCCAGCAGCCGGGACAGAGCAAACGAGCAGTACTTC

J gene: TRBJ2-1
V gene: TRBV6-5
clone size: many
CDR3 length: 16
D gene: TRBD2
CDR3 protein: CASSSTSGRSYNEQFF
CDR3 DNA: TGTGCCAGCAGTTCAACTAGCGGGAGGTCCTACAATGAGCAGTTCTTC

J gene: TRBJ2-7
V gene: TRBV5-1
clone size: few
CDR3 length: 15
D gene: -
CDR3 protein: CASSLLQGDSYEQYF
CDR3 DNA: TGCGCCAGCAGCTTATTACAGGGTGACTCCTACGAGCAGTACTTC

J gene: TRBJ1-5
V gene: TRBV10-2
clone size: many
CDR3 length: 19
D gene: TRBD1
CDR3 protein: CASSQTGTGGGGGNQPQHF
CDR3 DNA: TGCGCCAGCAGTCAAACCGGGACAGGGGGCGGCGGCGGCAATCAGCCCCAGCATTTT

J gene: TRBJ2-5
V gene: TRBV20-1
clone size: -
CDR3 length: 14
D gene: TRBD1
CDR3 protein: CSGQTGVLEETQYF
CDR3 DNA: TGCAGTGGGCAAACAGGGGTCTTAGAAGAGACCCAGTACTTC

J gene: TRBJ2-1
V gene: TRBV2
clone size: -
CDR3 length: 11
D gene: -
CDR3 protein: CASGSATEQFF
CDR3 DNA: TGTGCCTCTGGAAGCGCCACAGAGCAGTTCTTC

J gene: TRBJ2-3
V gene: TRBV7-3
clone size: many
CDR3 length: 16
D gene: TRBD2
CDR3 protein: CASSHGTSGSTDTQYF
CDR3 DNA: TGTGCCAGCAGCCACGGGACTAGCGGAAGCACAGATACGCAGTATTTT

J gene: TRBJ1-4
V gene: TRBV7-8
clone size: -
CDR3 length: 15
D gene: TRBD1
CDR3 protein: CASSSKRQGGEKLFF
CDR3 DNA: TGTGCCAGCAGCTCGAAAAGACAGGGTGGAGAAAAACTGTTTTTT

J gene: TRBJ1-5
V gene: TRBV20-1
clone size: -
CDR3 length: 14
D gene: -
CDR3 protein: CSARDQADPSPQHF
CDR3 DNA: TGCAGTGCTAGAGATCAGGCCGACCCTTCGCCCCAGCATTTT

J gene: TRBJ1-4
V gene: TRBV18
clone size: -
CDR3 length: 15
D gene: -
CDR3 protein: CASSPRQETNEKLFF
CDR3 DNA: TGTGCCAGCTCACCGAGACAGGAAACTAATGAAAAACTGTTTTTT

J gene: TRBJ1-1
V gene: TRBV3-1
clone size: few
CDR3 length: 16
D gene: TRBD1
CDR3 protein: CASSSGTGIRNTEAFF
CDR3 DNA: TGTGCCAGCAGCTCCGGGACAGGGATTAGGAACACTGAAGCTTTCTTT

J gene: TRBJ2-7
V gene: TRBV7-3
clone size: few
CDR3 length: 15
D gene: TRBD1
CDR3 protein: CASSIGTGPTYEQYF
CDR3 DNA: TGTGCCAGCAGCATTGGGACAGGGCCCACCTACGAGCAGTACTTC

J gene: TRBJ2-1
V gene: TRBV24-1
clone size: -
CDR3 length: 13
D gene: -
CDR3 protein: CATSPPGREEQFF
CDR3 DNA: TGTGCCACCAGTCCTCCGGGGCGGGAAGAGCAGTTCTTC

J gene: TRBJ2-3
V gene: TRBV12-3/TRBV12-4
clone size: -
CDR3 length: 12
D gene: -
CDR3 protein: CASSLLRRTQYF
CDR3 DNA: TGTGCCAGCAGTTTATTACGTCGTACGCAGTATTTT

J gene: TRBJ2-7
V gene: TRBV7-9
clone size: -
CDR3 length: 15
D gene: -
CDR3 protein: CASSLVAGASYEQYF
CDR3 DNA: TGTGCCAGCAGCTTAGTCGCAGGGGCATCCTACGAGCAGTACTTC

J gene: TRBJ1-4
V gene: TRBV19
clone size: few
CDR3 length: 14
D gene: -
CDR3 protein: CASSTRAGIEKLFF
CDR3 DNA: TGTGCCAGTAGTACCAGGGCGGGGATTGAAAAACTGTTTTTT

J gene: TRBJ1-2
V gene: TRBV5-5
clone size: -
CDR3 length: 16
D gene: -
CDR3 protein: CASSRSNRATNYGYTF
CDR3 DNA: TGTGCCAGCAGTCGATCGAACAGGGCTACTAACTATGGCTACACCTTC

J gene: TRBJ1-2
V gene: TRBV7-2
clone size: few
CDR3 length: 15
D gene: -
CDR3 protein: CASSIRRPTGGGYTF
CDR3 DNA: TGTGCCAGCAGCATAAGACGCCCGACAGGCGGCGGCTACACCTTC

J gene: TRBJ1-2
V gene: TRBV7-2
clone size: many
CDR3 length: 14
D gene: -
CDR3 protein: CASSLAPGRHGYTF
CDR3 DNA: TGTGCCAGCAGCTTGGCCCCGGGACGGCATGGCTACACCTTC

J gene: TRBJ1-6
V gene: TRBV12-3/TRBV12-4
clone size: many
CDR3 length: 14
D gene: -
CDR3 protein: CASSLVGHNSPLHF
CDR3 DNA: TGTGCCAGCAGTTTGGTGGGGCATAATTCACCCCTCCACTTT

J gene: TRBJ2-1
V gene: TRBV19
clone size: -
CDR3 length: 14
D gene: TRBD2
CDR3 protein: CASRGRGGHNEQFF
CDR3 DNA: TGTGCCAGTAGGGGGCGGGGGGGCCACAATGAGCAGTTCTTC

J gene: TRBJ1-1
V gene: TRBV25-1
clone size: few
CDR3 length: 12
D gene: -
CDR3 protein: CASRQGNLEAFF
CDR3 DNA: TGTGCCAGCAGGCAGGGGAACCTTGAAGCTTTCTTT

J gene: TRBJ2-5
V gene: TRBV11-3
clone size: -
CDR3 length: 13
D gene: -
CDR3 protein: CASSPALEETQYF
CDR3 DNA: TGTGCCAGCAGCCCCGCTTTGGAAGAGACCCAGTACTTC

J gene: TRBJ2-3
V gene: TRBV6-2/TRBV6-3
clone size: few
CDR3 length: 18
D gene: TRBD1
CDR3 protein: CASSYPDRGLFSTDTQYF
CDR3 DNA: TGTGCCAGCAGTTACCCGGACAGGGGCCTCTTTAGCACAGATACGCAGTATTTT

J gene: TRBJ2-7
V gene: TRBV7-2
clone size: -
CDR3 length: 14
D gene: -
CDR3 protein: CASSFRGARDEQYF
CDR3 DNA: TGTGCCAGCAGCTTCCGGGGCGCCAGGGACGAGCAGTACTTC

J gene: TRBJ2-2
V gene: TRBV11-2
clone size: -
CDR3 length: 14
D gene: -
CDR3 protein: CASSLEVNSGELFF
CDR3 DNA: TGTGCCAGCAGCTTGGAGGTGAACTCCGGGGAGCTGTTTTTT

J gene: TRBJ2-7
V gene: TRBV4-1
clone size: -
CDR3 length: 15
D gene: TRBD2
CDR3 protein: CASSSSGRGSYEQYF
CDR3 DNA: TGCGCCAGCAGCTCTAGCGGGAGAGGATCCTACGAGCAGTACTTC

J gene: TRBJ1-2
V gene: TRBV30
clone size: -
CDR3 length: 12
D gene: -
CDR3 protein: CAWLTDNYGYTF
CDR3 DNA: TGTGCCTGGTTAACAGACAACTATGGCTACACCTTC